The sequence of this TCR beta chain was determined in a study of cytomegalovirus exposure and HLA in healthy donors. The V segment lost 4 bases and the J segment 8 bases; nucleotides outside the gene matches: 12. The CDR3 is made up of 14 amino acids. CDR1 and CDR2 (germline): GTSNPN, SVGIG (reference sequence). Measured with immunoSEQ multiplex PCR; TCRdb has only the in-frame clones, and not every one. The sample shows approximately 180,000 clones, about 86% of them seen only once. The chain joins TRBV30 to TRBJ1-2, with 8 bases identical to TRBD1. The sample consisted of PBMCs. The TCR comes from a woman aged 25 to 39 in good health and CMV-seronegative. DNA for the CDR3: TGTGCCTGGACTGGTCTGGGGACAGGCCCAGGCTACACCTTC. This sequence encodes CAWTGLGTGPGYTF.